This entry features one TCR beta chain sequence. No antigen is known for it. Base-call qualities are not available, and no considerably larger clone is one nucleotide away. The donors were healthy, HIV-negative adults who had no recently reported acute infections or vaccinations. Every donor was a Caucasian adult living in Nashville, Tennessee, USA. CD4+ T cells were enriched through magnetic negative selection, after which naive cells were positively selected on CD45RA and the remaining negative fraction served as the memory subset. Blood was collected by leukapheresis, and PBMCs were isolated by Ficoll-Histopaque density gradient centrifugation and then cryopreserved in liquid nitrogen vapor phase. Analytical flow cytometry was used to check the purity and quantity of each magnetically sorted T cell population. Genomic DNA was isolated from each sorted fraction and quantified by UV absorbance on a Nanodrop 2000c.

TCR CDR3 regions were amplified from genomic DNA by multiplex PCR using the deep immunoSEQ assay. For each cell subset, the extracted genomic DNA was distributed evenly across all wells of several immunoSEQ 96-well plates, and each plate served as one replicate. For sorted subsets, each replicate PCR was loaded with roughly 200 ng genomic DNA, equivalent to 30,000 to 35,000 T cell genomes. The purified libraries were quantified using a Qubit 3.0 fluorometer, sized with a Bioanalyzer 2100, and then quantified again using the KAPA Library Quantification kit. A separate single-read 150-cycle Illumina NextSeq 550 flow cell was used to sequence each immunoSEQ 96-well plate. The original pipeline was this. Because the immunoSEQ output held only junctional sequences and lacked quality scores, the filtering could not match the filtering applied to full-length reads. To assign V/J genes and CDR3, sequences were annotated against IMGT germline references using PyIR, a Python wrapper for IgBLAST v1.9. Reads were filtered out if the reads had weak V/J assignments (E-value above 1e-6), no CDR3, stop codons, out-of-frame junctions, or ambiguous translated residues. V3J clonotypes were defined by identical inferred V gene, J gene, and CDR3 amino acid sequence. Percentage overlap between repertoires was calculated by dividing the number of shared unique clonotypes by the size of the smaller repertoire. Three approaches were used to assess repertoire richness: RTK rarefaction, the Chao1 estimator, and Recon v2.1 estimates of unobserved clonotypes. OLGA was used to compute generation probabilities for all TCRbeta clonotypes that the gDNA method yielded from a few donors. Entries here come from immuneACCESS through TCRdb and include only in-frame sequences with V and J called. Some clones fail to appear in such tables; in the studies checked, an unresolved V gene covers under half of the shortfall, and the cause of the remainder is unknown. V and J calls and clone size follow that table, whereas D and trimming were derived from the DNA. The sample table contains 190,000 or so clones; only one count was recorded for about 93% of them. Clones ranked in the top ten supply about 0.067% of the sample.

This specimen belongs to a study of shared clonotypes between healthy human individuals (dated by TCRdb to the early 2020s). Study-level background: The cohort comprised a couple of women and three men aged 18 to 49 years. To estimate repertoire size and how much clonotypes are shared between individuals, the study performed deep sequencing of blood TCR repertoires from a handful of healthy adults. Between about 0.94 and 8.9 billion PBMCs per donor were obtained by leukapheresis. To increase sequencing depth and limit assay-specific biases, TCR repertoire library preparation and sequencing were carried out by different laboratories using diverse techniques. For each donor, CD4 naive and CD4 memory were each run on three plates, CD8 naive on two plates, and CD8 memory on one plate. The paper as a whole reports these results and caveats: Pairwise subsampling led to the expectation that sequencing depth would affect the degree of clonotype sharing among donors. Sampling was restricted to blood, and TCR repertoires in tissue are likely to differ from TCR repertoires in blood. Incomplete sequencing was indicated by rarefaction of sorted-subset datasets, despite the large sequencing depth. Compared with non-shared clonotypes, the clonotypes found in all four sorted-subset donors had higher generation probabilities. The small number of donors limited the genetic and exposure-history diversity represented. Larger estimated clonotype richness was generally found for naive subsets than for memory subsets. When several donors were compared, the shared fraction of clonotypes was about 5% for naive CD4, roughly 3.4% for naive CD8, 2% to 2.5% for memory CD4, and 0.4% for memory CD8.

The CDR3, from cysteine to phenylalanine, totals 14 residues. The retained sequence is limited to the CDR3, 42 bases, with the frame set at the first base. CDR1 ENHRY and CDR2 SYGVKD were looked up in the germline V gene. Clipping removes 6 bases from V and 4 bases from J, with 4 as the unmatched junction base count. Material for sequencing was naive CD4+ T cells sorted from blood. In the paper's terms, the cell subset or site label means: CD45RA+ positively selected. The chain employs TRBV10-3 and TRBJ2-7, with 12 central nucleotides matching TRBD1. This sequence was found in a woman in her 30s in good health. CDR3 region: CAIRGDRGRYEQYF. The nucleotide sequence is TGTGCCATCAGGGGGGACAGGGGGCGGTACGAGCAGTACTTC.